This TCR beta chain came from a study of T cell responses to AZD1222 COVID-19 vaccine. The method was immunoSEQ multiplex PCR; TCRdb's version includes in-frame clones alone and lacks a portion of them. Here the sample spans around 250,000 clones, about 92% being singletons. Source: peripheral blood, taken on day 0 of AZD1222 vaccination. The TCR was taken from an adult in good health.

The chain's CDR3 is CASSPRGFRETEAFF. The CDR3 DNA is TGTGCCAGCAGCCCCCGAGGGTTCCGGGAAACTGAAGCTTTCTTT. The V gene is TRBV7-9, the J gene TRBJ1-1; no clear D. V was trimmed by 5 bases and J by 5 bases, leaving 18 bases between them. Germline V gene lookup returns CDR1 SEHNR and CDR2 FQNEAQ (reference sequence). CDR3 size: 15 residues.